The 3 T cell receptor beta chains in this list originate from one sample, sequenced in a study of blood T cell repertoires in COVID-19. Repertoires were generated with immunoSEQ multiplex PCR, while TCRdb's copy carries only in-frame clones and drops some. The sample contains more than 200,000 clones, around 86% of which appear only once. Sequencing was carried out using peripheral blood. These receptors were collected from a woman in her forties or fifties with COVID-19, enrolled during active disease.

The rearrangement uses TRBV2 and TRBJ2-3; perhaps TRBD2 as D (6 bases). Per the germline V gene, CDR1 is SNHLY and CDR2 is FYNNEI. The CDR3 consists of 11 residues. With 8 bases removed from V and 4 bases from J, the gap between germline ends came to 7 bases. The CDR3 loop is CASWGADTQYF. The CDR3 DNA follows: TGTGCCAGCTGGGGGGCAGATACGCAGTATTTT.

The chain combines TRBV7-3 with TRBJ2-2; 7 bases are shared with TRBD2. Per the germline V gene, CDR1 is SGHTA and CDR2 is FQGTGA. This CDR3 spans 17 amino acids. The V and J ends lost 4 bases and 2 bases, in that order; junction bases with no gene match: 10. The CDR3 nucleotides read TGTGCCAGCAGCTCCGTAAGCGGGGAACGAAACACCGGGGAGCTGTTTTTT. It codes for CASSSVSGERNTGELFF.

V is TRBV4-3 and J is TRBJ1-3; the D gene is possibly TRBD1 (6 bases). Trimming removed 4 bases from V and 0 bases from J, with 28 bases in between. Germline CDR1 is LGHNA and CDR2 is YSLEER. The CDR3 length is 21 residues. The CDR3 sequence is CASSPGKVGGPQIRSGNTIYF. CDR3 bases: TGCGCCAGCAGCCCAGGCAAGGTGGGGGGGCCGCAGATTCGCTCTGGAAACACCATATATTTT.